The clone carrying this T cell receptor beta chain has just a few counts. The antigen is unknown. The data derive from a study of CD8+CD57+ T cells in acquired aplastic anemia. Overall study: The average for DNA from sorted CD4+ and CD8+ cells was about 2.9 ug.

Regarding the study as a whole: There were around 28 CD8+ CDR3 sequences that occurred in both patients and controls.

Genomic DNA constituted the template upon which TCR beta VDJ and CDR3 profiling was performed. A single record per CDR3 protein comes from TCRdb applying MiXCR to the reads. The data contain some 220,000 distinct CDR3 sequences, 34% of them singletons. V lost 9 bases to trimming and J lost 2 bases, with 13 bases between them. The CDR3 covers 13 residues. Germline lookup yields CDR1 MDHEN and CDR2 SYDVKM. The chain has TRBV28 and TRBJ1-2; no clear D. This sequence was found in a human donor in good health, serving as a control. The specimen was sorted CD4+, CD8+, or CD8+CD57+ T cells (not recorded which) from PBMCs. CDR3 DNA: TGTGCCAGTACCTTGGACGGGAACTATGGCTACACCTTC. Translated, it gives CASTLDGNYGYTF.